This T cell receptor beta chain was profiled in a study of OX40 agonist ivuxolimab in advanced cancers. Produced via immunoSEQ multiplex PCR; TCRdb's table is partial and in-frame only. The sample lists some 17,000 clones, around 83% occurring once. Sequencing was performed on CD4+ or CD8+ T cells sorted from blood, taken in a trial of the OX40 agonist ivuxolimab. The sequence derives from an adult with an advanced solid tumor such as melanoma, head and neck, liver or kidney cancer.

The CDR3 DNA reads TGTGCCAGCAGCCGAGGACAGGGAGTTAACGAGCAGTACTTC. Protein product: CASSRGQGVNEQYF. V is TRBV5-8 and J is TRBJ2-7, with TRBD1 matching 8 bases. This CDR3 is built from 14 residues. Looked up from germline, CDR1 is SGHTS and CDR2 is YDEGEE. V gave up 4 bases and J gave up 5 bases; unmatched junction bases: 8.